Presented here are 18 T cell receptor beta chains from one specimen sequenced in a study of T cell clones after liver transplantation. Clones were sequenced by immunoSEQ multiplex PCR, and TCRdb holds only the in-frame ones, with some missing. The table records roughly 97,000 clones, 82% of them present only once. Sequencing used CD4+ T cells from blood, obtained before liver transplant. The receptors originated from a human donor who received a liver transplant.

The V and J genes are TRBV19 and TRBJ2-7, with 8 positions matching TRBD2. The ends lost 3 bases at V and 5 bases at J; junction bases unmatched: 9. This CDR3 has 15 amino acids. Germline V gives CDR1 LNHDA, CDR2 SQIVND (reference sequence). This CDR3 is CASSIQRGYSHEQYF. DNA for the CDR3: TGTGCCAGTAGTATTCAGCGGGGGTATAGCCACGAGCAGTACTTC.

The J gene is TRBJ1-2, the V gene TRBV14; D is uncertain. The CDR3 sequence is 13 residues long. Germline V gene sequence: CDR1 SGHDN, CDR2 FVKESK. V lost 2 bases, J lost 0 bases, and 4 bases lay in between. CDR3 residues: CASSQIANYGYTF. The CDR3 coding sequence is TGTGCCAGCAGCCAAATCGCTAACTATGGCTACACCTTC.

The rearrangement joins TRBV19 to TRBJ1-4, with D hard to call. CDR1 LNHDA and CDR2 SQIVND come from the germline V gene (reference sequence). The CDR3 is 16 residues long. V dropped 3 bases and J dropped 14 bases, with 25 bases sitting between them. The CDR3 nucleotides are TGTGCCAGTAGTATCGTGTCACGGGCAGCCCCTCGGGCCCTGTTTTTT. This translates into CASSIVSRAAPRALFF.

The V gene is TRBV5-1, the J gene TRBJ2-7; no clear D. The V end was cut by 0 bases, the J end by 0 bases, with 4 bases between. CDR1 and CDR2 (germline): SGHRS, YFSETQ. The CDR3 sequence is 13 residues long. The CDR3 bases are TGCGCCAGCAGCTTGGAGGGCTCCTACGAGCAGTACTTC. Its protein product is CASSLEGSYEQYF.

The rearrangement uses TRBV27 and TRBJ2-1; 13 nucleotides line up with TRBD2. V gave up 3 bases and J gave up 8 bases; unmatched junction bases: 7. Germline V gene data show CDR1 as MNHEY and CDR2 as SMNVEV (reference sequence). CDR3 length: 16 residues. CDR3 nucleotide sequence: TGTGCCAGCAGTTTCGGACTAGCGGGAGTGGGGTATGAGCAGTTCTTC. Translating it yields CASSFGLAGVGYEQFF.

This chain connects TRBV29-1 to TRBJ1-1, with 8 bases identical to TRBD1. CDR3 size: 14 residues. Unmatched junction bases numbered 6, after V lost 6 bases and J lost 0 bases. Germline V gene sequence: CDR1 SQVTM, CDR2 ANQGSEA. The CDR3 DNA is TGCAGCGTCGGACAGGGTGGGCTGAACACTGAAGCTTTCTTT. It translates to CSVGQGGLNTEAFF.

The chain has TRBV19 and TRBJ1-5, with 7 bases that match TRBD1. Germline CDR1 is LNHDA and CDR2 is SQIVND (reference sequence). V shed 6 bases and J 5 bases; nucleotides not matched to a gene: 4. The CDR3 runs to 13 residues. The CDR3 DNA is TGTGCCAGTAGGCCGACAGGGTATCAGCCCCAGCATTTT. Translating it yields CASRPTGYQPQHF.

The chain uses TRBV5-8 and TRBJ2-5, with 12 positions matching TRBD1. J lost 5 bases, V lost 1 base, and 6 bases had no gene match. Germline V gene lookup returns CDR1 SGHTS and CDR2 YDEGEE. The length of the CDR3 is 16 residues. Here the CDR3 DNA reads TGTGCCAGCAGCTTGAGGGGGACAGGGGGCGCGGAGACCCAGTACTTC. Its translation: CASSLRGTGGAETQYF.

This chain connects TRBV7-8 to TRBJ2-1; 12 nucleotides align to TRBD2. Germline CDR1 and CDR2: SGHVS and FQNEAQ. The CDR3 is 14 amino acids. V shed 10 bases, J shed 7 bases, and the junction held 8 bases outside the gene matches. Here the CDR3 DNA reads TGTGCCACGGCCGGGACTAGCGGGTTAAATGAGCAGTTCTTC. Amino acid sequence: CATAGTSGLNEQFF.

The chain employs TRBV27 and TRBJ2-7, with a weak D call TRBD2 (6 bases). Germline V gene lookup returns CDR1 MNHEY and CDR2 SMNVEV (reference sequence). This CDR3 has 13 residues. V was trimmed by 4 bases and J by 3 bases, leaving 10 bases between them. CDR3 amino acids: CASSSRGIYEQYF. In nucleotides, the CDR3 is TGTGCCAGCAGTTCCCGGGGGATCTACGAGCAGTACTTC.

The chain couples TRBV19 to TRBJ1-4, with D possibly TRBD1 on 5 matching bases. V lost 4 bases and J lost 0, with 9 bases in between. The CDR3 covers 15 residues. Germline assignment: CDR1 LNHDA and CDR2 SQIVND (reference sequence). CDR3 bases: TGTGCCAGTAGTACCCGACAGACAACTAATGAAAAACTGTTTTTT. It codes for CASSTRQTTNEKLFF. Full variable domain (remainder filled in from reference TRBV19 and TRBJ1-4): DGGITQSPKYLFRKEGQNVTLSCEQNLNHDAMYWYRQDPGQGLRLIYYSQIVNDFQKGDIAEGYSVSREKKESFPLTVTSAQKNPTAFYLCASSTRQTTNEKLFFGSGTQLSVL.

The DNA of the CDR3 is TGTGCCAGCACCCCGCTCCTTAACTCCTACGAGCAGTACTTC. Protein: CASTPLLNSYEQYF. The V call is TRBV6-1, the J call TRBJ2-7; no clear D gene. Germline lookup yields CDR1 MNHNS and CDR2 SASEGT. This CDR3 spans 14 amino acids. The germline V and J ends were trimmed by 7 bases and 0 bases, with 13 bases remaining between them.

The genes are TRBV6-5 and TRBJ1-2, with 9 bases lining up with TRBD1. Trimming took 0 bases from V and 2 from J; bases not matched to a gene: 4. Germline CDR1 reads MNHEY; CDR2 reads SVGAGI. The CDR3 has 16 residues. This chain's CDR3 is CASSYSEGQGNYGYTF. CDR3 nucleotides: TGTGCCAGCAGTTACTCGGAGGGACAGGGAAACTATGGCTACACCTTC.

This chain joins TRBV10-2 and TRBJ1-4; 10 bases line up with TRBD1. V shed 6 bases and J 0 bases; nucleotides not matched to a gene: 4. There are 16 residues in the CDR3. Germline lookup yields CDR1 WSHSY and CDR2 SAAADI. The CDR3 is CASSRGQGATNEKLFF. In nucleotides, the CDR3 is TGCGCCAGCAGCCGAGGACAGGGGGCAACTAATGAAAAACTGTTTTTT.

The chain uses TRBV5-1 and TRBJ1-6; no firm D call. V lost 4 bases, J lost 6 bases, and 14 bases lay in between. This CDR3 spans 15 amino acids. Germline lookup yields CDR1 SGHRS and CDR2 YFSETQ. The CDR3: CASSRGRESNSPLHF. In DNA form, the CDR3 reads TGCGCCAGCAGCCGTGGGCGGGAGAGTAATTCACCCCTCCACTTT.

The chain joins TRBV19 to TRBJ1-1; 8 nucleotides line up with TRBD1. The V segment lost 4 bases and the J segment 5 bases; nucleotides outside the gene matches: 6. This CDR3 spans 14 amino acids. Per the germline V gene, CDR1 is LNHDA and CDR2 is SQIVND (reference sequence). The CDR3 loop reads CASSTRQGATEAFF. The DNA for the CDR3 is TGTGCCAGTAGTACGCGGCAGGGGGCGACTGAAGCTTTCTTT.

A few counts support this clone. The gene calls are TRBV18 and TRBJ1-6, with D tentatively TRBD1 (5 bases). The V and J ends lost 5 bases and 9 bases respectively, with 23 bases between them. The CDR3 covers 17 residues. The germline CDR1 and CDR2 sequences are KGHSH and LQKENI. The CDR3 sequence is CASSDLGVGHRPSPLHF. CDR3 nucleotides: TGTGCCAGCTCAGACCTTGGGGTCGGACATCGGCCTTCACCCCTCCACTTT. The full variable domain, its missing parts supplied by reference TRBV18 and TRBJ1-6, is NAGVMQNPRHLVRRRGQEARLRCSPMKGHSHVYWYRQLPEEGLKFMVYLQKENIIDESGMPKERFSAEFPKEGPSILRIQQVVRGDSAAYFCASSDLGVGHRPSPLHFGNGTRLTVT.

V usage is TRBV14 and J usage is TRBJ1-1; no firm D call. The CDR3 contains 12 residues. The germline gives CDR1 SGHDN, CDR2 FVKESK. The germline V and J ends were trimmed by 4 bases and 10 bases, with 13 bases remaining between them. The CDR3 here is CASSPNREAAFF. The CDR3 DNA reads TGTGCCAGCAGCCCCAACCGGGAGGCAGCTTTCTTT.